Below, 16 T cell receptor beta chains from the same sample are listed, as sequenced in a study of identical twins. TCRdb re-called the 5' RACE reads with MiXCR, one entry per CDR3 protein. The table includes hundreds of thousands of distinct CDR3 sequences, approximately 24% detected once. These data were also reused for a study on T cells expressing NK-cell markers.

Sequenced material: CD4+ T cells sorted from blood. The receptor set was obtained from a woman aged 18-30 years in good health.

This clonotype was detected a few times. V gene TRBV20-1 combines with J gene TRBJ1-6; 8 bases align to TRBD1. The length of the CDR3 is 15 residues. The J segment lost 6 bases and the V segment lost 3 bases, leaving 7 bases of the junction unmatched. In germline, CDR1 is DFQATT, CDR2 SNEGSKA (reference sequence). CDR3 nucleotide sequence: TGCAGTGCTAGTGCAGGGGGCGTAGGTAATTCACCCCTCCACTTT. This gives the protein CSASAGGVGNSPLHF.

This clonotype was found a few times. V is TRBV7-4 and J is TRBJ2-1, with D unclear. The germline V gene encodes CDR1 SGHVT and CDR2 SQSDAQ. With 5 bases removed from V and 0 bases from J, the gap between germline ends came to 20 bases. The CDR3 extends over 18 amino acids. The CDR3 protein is CASSRTSRRTSSYNEQFF. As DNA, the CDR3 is TGTGCCAGCAGCCGAACTTCACGGCGGACCAGCTCCTACAATGAGCAGTTCTTC.

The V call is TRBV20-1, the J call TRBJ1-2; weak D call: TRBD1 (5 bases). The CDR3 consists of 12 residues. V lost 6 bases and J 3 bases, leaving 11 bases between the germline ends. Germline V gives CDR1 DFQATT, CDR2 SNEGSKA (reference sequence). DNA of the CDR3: TGCAGTGCCGTGACAGAAGACTATGGCTACACCTTC. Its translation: CSAVTEDYGYTF.

The CDR3 bases are TGCGCCAGCAGCCCACACAAGGGCACGTTCGCCTACGAGCAGTACTTC. Translated: CASSPHKGTFAYEQYF. This chain joins TRBV5-1 and TRBJ2-7; D uncertain. The CDR3 spans 16 residues. V lost 4 bases to trimming and J lost 2 bases, with 19 bases between them. Germline-derived CDR1 and CDR2 are SGHRS and YFSETQ.

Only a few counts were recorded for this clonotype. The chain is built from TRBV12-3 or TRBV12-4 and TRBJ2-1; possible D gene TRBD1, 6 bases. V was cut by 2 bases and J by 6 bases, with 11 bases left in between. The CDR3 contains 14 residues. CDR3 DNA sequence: TGTGCCAGCAGTTTATGGAGGACAGCCAATGAGCAGTTCTTC. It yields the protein CASSLWRTANEQFF.

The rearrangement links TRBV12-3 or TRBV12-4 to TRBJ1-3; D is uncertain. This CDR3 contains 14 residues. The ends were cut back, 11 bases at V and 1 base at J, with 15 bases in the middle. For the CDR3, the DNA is TGTGCCGGTGAGCTTGACGCATCTGGAAACACCATATATTTT. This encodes CAGELDASGNTIYF.

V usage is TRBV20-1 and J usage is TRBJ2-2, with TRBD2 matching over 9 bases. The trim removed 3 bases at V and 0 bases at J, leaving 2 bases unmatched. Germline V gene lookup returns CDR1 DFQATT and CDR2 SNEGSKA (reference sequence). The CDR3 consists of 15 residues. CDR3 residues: CSARVAGANTGELFF. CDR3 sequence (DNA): TGCAGTGCTAGGGTAGCGGGGGCGAACACCGGGGAGCTGTTTTTT.

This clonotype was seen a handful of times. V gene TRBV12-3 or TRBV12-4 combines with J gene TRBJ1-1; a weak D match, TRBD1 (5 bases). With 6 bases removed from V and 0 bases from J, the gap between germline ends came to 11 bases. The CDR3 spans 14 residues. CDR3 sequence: CASSPMTVNTEAFF. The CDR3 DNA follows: TGTGCCAGCAGCCCAATGACAGTGAACACTGAAGCTTTCTTT.

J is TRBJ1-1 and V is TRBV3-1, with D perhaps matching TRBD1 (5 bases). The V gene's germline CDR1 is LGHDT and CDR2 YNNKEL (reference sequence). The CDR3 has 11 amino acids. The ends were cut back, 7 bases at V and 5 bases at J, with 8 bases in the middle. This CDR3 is CASKWGTEAFF. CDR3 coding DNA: TGTGCCAGCAAGTGGGGGACTGAAGCTTTCTTT.

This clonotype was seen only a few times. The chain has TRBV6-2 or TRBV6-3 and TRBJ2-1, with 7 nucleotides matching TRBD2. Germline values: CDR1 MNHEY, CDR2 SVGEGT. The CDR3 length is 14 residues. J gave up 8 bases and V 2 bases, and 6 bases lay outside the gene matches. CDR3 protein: CASSYREAGDEQFF. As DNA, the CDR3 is TGTGCCAGCAGTTACCGGGAGGCTGGGGATGAGCAGTTCTTC.

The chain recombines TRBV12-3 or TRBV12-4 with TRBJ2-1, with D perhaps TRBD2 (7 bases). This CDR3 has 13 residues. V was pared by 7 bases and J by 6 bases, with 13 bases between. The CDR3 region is CASKTGRVNEQFF. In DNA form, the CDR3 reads TGTGCCAGCAAAACAGGGAGGGTCAATGAGCAGTTCTTC.

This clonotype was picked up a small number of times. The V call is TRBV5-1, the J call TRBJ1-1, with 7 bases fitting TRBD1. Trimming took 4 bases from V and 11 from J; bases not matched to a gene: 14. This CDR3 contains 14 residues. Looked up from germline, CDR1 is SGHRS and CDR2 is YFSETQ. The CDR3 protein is CASSQTGDRIRAFF. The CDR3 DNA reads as TGCGCCAGCAGCCAAACAGGGGATCGGATTCGGGCTTTCTTT. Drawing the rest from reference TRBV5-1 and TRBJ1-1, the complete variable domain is KAGVTQTPRYLIKTRGQQVTLSCSPISGHRSVSWYQQTPGQGLQFLFEYFSETQRNKGNFPGRFSGRQFSNSRSEMNVSTLELGDSALYLCASSQTGDRIRAFFGQGTRLTVV.

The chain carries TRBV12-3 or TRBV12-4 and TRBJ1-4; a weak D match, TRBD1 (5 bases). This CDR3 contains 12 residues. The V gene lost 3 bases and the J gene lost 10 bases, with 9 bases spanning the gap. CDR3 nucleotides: TGTGCCAGCAGTTTGCAGGGAGGAAAACTGTTTTTT. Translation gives CASSLQGGKLFF.

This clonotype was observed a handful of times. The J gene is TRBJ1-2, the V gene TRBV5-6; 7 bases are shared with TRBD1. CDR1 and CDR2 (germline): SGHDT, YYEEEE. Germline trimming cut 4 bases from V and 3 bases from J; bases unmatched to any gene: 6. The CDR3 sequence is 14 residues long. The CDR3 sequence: CASSPTGVDYGYTF. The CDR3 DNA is TGTGCCAGCAGCCCCACAGGGGTCGACTATGGCTACACCTTC.

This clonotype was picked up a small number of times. This chain's CDR3 is CASSSVPSGSQYF. CDR3 sequence (DNA): TGTGCCAGCAGCTCCGTACCTAGCGGGTCCCAGTACTTC. This chain joins TRBV7-9 and TRBJ2-7; 8 nucleotides agree with TRBD2. Trimming removed 4 bases from V and 10 bases from J; junction bases left unmatched: 9. This CDR3 has 13 residues. Germline lookup yields CDR1 SEHNR and CDR2 FQNEAQ (reference sequence).

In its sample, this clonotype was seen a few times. Here the CDR3 reads CASSLGPGGNIQYF. CDR3 nucleotide sequence: TGTGCCAGCAGTCTAGGACCCGGAGGAAACATTCAGTACTTC. V gene TRBV12-3 or TRBV12-4 combines with J gene TRBJ2-4; a possible D gene is TRBD2 (5 bases). Trimming cost V 5 bases and J 6 bases, with 14 bases left between them. CDR3 size: 14 residues.